The rows below give T cell receptor beta chains drawn from one sample of a study of T cells in Graves' hyperthyroidism and ophthalmopathy. TCRdb reanalysed the multiplex PCR reads using MiXCR and keeps one entry per CDR3 protein. The sample carries approximately 490,000 distinct CDR3 sequences, about 20% recorded once. Specimen: blood. Receptors originate from a woman in her 70s with Graves' ophthalmopathy. The CDR3 runs from the conserved cysteine through the conserved F or W. A D gene is named only where the DNA matches it firmly. The size field is filled for only some rows; it gives once, few, many or a size class.

.	TRBJ2-2	.	TRBV18	CASSPPSQENTGELFF	TGTGCCAGCTCACCACCATCTCAGGAGAACACCGGGGAGCTGTTTTTT
TRBD2	TRBJ2-1	few	TRBV10-3	CAISESIIGLAGNEQFF	TGTGCCATCAGTGAGTCGATAATTGGACTAGCGGGCAATGAGCAGTTCTTC
.	TRBJ1-2	.	TRBV9	CASSVATAGGYTF	TGTGCCAGCAGCGTAGCTACGGCGGGTGGCTACACCTTC
.	TRBJ2-1	many	TRBV2	CASSLAFNEQFF	TGTGCCAGCAGTCTTGCTTTCAATGAGCAGTTCTTC
.	TRBJ1-1	.	TRBV20-1	CSARDREYMNTEAFF	TGCAGTGCTAGAGATCGGGAGTACATGAACACTGAAGCTTTCTTT
.	TRBJ1-1	few	TRBV9	CASSVGSGGDVTEAFF	TGTGCCAGCAGCGTAGGGTCTGGAGGAGATGTCACTGAAGCTTTCTTT
.	TRBJ1-4	.	TRBV6-1	CASSPNRPTLGEKLFF	TGTGCCAGCAGTCCAAATCGACCAACCTTGGGGGAAAAACTGTTTTTT
.	TRBJ2-3	.	TRBV7-2	CASSAAQPSAFTDTQYF	TGTGCCAGCAGCGCCGCGCAACCTAGCGCATTCACAGATACGCAGTATTTT
TRBD2	TRBJ2-5	once	TRBV5-1	CASSFPLAGGETQYF	TGCGCCAGCAGCTTTCCACTAGCGGGAGGGGAGACCCAGTACTTC
TRBD2	TRBJ2-3	.	TRBV9	CASSAFTGTSRPSTDTQYF	TGTGCCAGCAGCGCTTTTACCGGGACTAGCAGACCTAGCACAGATACGCAGTATTTT
TRBD1	TRBJ1-2	few	TRBV6-1	CASSRQGSSYGYTF	TGTGCCAGCAGTCGACAGGGGTCCTCCTATGGCTACACCTTC
.	TRBJ2-5	few	TRBV20-1	CSAVTTAGLGETQYF	TGCAGTGCCGTCACGACAGCGGGCCTAGGGGAGACCCAGTACTTC
.	TRBJ1-1	.	TRBV15	CAASRDQGYTEAFF	TGTGCCGCCAGCAGAGATCAAGGGTACACTGAAGCTTTCTTT
TRBD1	TRBJ1-5	few	TRBV6-2/TRBV6-3	CASSYGLGTGFNQPQHF	TGTGCCAGCAGTTACGGCCTCGGGACAGGGTTTAATCAGCCCCAGCATTTT